This TCR beta chain was captured by sequencing in a study of OX40 agonist ivuxolimab in advanced cancers. Study details: Having had anti-PD-1, anti-PD-L1 or anti-CTLA-4 therapy before was allowed, and approximately 40% had some.

Per germline, CDR1 LNHDA and CDR2 SQIVND (reference sequence). The CDR3 totals 14 residues. Trimming left V 5 bases short and J 3 bases short, with 10 bases between. Study-wide results and limits: Among the lowest peripheral clonal expansion occurred in 0.1-3.0 mg/kg partial responders.

In the case of this clone: Antigen specificity is unknown.

Sequencing was performed with immunoSEQ multiplex PCR; in TCRdb, only in-frame clones are kept and a portion is missing. Of more than 65,000 clones listed, roughly 88% are singletons. The source is an adult with an advanced solid tumor such as melanoma, head and neck, liver or kidney cancer. Sequencing was performed on CD4+ or CD8+ T cells sorted from blood, taken in a trial of the OX40 agonist ivuxolimab. This chain joins TRBV19 and TRBJ2-2; TRBD2 might be the D (6 bases). The CDR3 loop is CASSLSGDTGELFF. The CDR3 coding sequence is TGTGCCAGTAGTCTGTCGGGGGACACCGGGGAGCTGTTTTTT. Based on the CDR3 plus reference TRBV19 and TRBJ2-2, the full variable domain is DGGITQSPKYLFRKEGQNVTLSCEQNLNHDAMYWYRQDPGQGLRLIYYSQIVNDFQKGDIAEGYSVSREKKESFPLTVTSAQKNPTAFYLCASSLSGDTGELFFGEGSRLTVL.